The rows below give T cell receptor beta chains drawn from one sample of a study of blood T cells in healthy people across ages. TCRdb reanalysed the 5' RACE reads using MiXCR and keeps one entry per CDR3 protein. The sample lists 850,000 or so distinct CDR3 sequences, under 30% seen once, with about 18% in the top ten. Sequencing was done on a sample of blood. The receptor source for this set is a woman older than 75 in good health. CDR3s include the opening cysteine and the closing phenylalanine or tryptophan. D genes are given only for firm matches. Rows may omit the clone size; those that give it use once, few, many or a size class.

TRBJ1-1 - TRBV5-5 few TGTGCCAGCAGCTTAGCGGGTCGCACTGAAGCTTTCTTT CASSLAGRTEAFF
TRBJ2-3 TRBD2 TRBV11-2 few TGTGCCAGCACGGTCAACTCAGCGGGGGTGGGATATACGCAGTATTTT CASTVNSAGVGYTQYF
TRBJ2-1 TRBD2 TRBV20-1 many TGCAGTGCTGGGAGGCAGCGGGGTCTCTACAATGAGCAGTTCTTC CSAGRQRGLYNEQFF
TRBJ1-1 - TRBV6-5 - TGTGCCAGCAGTTCGGGGGGGGTCAGGGGTTTAAGGACTGAAGCTTTCTTT CASSSGGVRGLRTEAFF
TRBJ1-5 TRBD1 TRBV7-2 few TGTGCCAGCACCGCTGGACAGGCCAATCAGCCCCAGCATTTT CASTAGQANQPQHF
TRBJ2-7 TRBD1 TRBV27 - TGTGCCAGCAGTCCCGGGACAGGGATCCACGAGCAGTACTTC CASSPGTGIHEQYF
TRBJ2-1 - TRBV24-1 many TGTGCCACCAGCCTAGACAATGAGCAGTTCTTC CATSLDNEQFF
TRBJ1-1 TRBD1 TRBV12-3/TRBV12-4 - TGTGCCAGCACCTTGACAGGGACGAACACTGAAGCTTTCTTT CASTLTGTNTEAFF
TRBJ1-1 - TRBV20-1 few TGCAGTGCTCCGGGGAGAGGCGGTGGAATGAACACTGAAGCTTTCTTT CSAPGRGGGMNTEAFF
TRBJ2-3 TRBD1 TRBV11-2 many TGTGCCAGCAGCGCGTCCGGGACAGGTGTACCAGATACGCAGTATTTT CASSASGTGVPDTQYF
TRBJ1-5 - TRBV15 - TGTGCCACCACCTCAATGCAGTTGGATAGCAATCAGCCCCAGCATTTT CATTSMQLDSNQPQHF
TRBJ2-3 TRBD1 TRBV12-3/TRBV12-4 many TGTGCCAGCAGAGGTAACCAGGGGGCAGCAGATACGCAGTATTTT CASRGNQGAADTQYF
TRBJ1-5 TRBD1 TRBV6-2/TRBV6-3 few TGTGCCAGCAGCTACAGGGGTGCGGGAAATCAGCCCCAGCATTTT CASSYRGAGNQPQHF
TRBJ1-6 - TRBV20-1 - TGCAGTGCTAGAGAAACAGGGATGAATTCACCCCTCCACTTT CSARETGMNSPLHF
TRBJ1-2 TRBD1 TRBV5-1 many TGCGCCAGCAGCCTCGGGACAGGACATGGCTACACCTTC CASSLGTGHGYTF
TRBJ2-6 - TRBV29-1 many TGCAGCGTTGAGGACAGCTCTGGGGCCAACGTCCTGACTTTC CSVEDSSGANVLTF
TRBJ2-6 TRBD1 TRBV9 few TGTGCCAGCAGCCCTCGGGACAGGGCTGACTCTGGGGCCAACGTCCGGACTTTC CASSPRDRADSGANVRTF
TRBJ2-5 TRBD2 TRBV29-1 - TGCAGCGTTGAGGTCGTAGCGGGGGGGCGGGCCCAGTACTTC CSVEVVAGGRAQYF
TRBJ2-5 - TRBV10-3 many TGTGCCTCCAAAGGCCCAGCCGAGACCCAGTACTTC CASKGPAETQYF
TRBJ2-3 - TRBV6-5 few TGTGCCAGCAGTTACGCGGGGGCCACAGATACGCAGTATTTT CASSYAGATDTQYF
TRBJ1-6 - TRBV11-2 - TGTGCCAGCAGCTTAGACCGGACTTCGAATTCACCCCTCCACTTT CASSLDRTSNSPLHF
TRBJ2-5 - TRBV14 many TGTGCCAGCAGCCAAGATGGGGGTATCGTGGAGACCCAGTACTTC CASSQDGGIVETQYF
TRBJ2-5 - TRBV13 - TGTGCCAGCAGTCTACCGGACCGACGAGACCGGAAAGAGACCCAGTACTTC CASSLPDRRDRKETQYF
TRBJ1-6 TRBD1 TRBV9 many TGTGCCAGCAGCGTGAATCAGGGGGCAAGGTCACCCCTCCACTTT CASSVNQGARSPLHF
TRBJ1-6 - TRBV12-3/TRBV12-4 many TGTGCCAGCAGTTTAAATTCGCCGGGGGTAAATTCACCCCTCCACTTT CASSLNSPGVNSPLHF